Listed below are T cell receptor beta chains from one sample, sequenced in a study of blood T cell repertoires in COVID-19. Using immunoSEQ multiplex PCR, the repertoire was profiled, and TCRdb retains in-frame clones only, with some absent. The sample comprises around 330,000 clones, more than 90% of which are singletons, and around 2.7% rests with the top ten. Material for sequencing was PBMCs or T cells enriched from blood (not recorded which). All receptors come from a man in his 60s who had recovered from COVID-19. Each CDR3 is given with its conserved first and last residue. A D gene is named only where the DNA matches it firmly. Expanded clones get a size class; other rows say once, few or many, or leave the size out.

D	size	V	J	DNA	CDR3
-	few	TRBV27	TRBJ2-7	TGTGCCAGCGGGGAGTACGAGCAGTACTTC	CASGEYEQYF
-	-	TRBV3-1/TRBV3-2	TRBJ1-5	TGTGCCAGCAGCCAAGGCTCAGGGGTTCATCAGCCCCAGCATTTT	CASSQGSGVHQPQHF
-	-	TRBV12-5	TRBJ2-3	TGTGCTAGTGGTCTTGCCCAGGTGATAAGCACAGATACGCAGTATTTT	CASGLAQVISTDTQYF
TRBD1	-	TRBV3-1/TRBV3-2	TRBJ1-1	TGTGCCAGCAGCCAAGGGACAGGGGGCGAAGCTTTCTTT	CASSQGTGGEAFF
-	once	TRBV6-5	TRBJ1-1	TGTGCCAGCAGTCGTCACATGAACACTGAAGCTTTCTTT	CASSRHMNTEAFF
-	-	TRBV30	TRBJ1-5	TGTGCCTGGAGTCCCGGGACACCGAATCAGCCCCAGCATTTT	CAWSPGTPNQPQHF
TRBD1	-	TRBV27	TRBJ2-2	TGTGCCAGCAGTTTAAGACAGGGATTCGACACCGGGGAGCTGTTTTTT	CASSLRQGFDTGELFF
-	once	TRBV12-3/TRBV12-4	TRBJ2-1	TGTGCCAGCAGTCAATACAATGAGCAGTTCTTC	CASSQYNEQFF
TRBD2	-	TRBV7-9	TRBJ2-1	TGTGCCAGCAGCCCCCTAGCGGGATCCTACAATGAGCAGTTCTTC	CASSPLAGSYNEQFF
TRBD1	-	TRBV5-4	TRBJ1-2	TGTGCCAGCAGCCCCAGTGACAGGGGGAGATCTAGAGGCTACACCTTC	CASSPSDRGRSRGYTF